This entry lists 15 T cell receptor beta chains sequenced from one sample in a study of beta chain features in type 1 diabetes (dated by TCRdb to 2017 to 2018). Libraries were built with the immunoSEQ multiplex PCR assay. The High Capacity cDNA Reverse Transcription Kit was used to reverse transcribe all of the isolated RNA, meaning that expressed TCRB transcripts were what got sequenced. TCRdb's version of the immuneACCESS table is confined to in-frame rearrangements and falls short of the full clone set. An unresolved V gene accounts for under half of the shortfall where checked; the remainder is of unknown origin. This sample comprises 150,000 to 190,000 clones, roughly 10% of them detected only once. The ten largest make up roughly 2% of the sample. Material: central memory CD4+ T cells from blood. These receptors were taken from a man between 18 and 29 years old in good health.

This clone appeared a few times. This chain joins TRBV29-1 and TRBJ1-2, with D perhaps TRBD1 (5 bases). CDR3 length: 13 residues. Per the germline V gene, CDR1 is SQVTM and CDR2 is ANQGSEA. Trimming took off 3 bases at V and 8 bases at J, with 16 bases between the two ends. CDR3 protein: CSVERGGWEGYTF. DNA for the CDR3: TGCAGCGTTGAGAGGGGAGGATGGGAGGGCTACACCTTC.

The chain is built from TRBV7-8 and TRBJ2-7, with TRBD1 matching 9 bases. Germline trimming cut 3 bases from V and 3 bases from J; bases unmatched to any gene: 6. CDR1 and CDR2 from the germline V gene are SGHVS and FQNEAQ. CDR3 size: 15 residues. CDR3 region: CASSLRRDRDYEQYF. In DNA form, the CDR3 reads TGTGCCAGCAGCTTGCGCCGGGACAGGGACTACGAGCAGTACTTC.

The chain's CDR3 is CASSPTGTSKETQYF. In DNA form, the CDR3 reads TGTGCCAGCAGCCCAACCGGGACTAGCAAAGAGACCCAGTACTTC. The V call is TRBV7-9, the J call TRBJ2-5; TRBD2 matches at 9 bases. Germline V gives CDR1 SEHNR, CDR2 FQNEAQ (reference sequence). The CDR3 covers 15 residues. Losses at the gene ends were 5 bases for V and 3 bases for J; bases not matched to a gene: 7.

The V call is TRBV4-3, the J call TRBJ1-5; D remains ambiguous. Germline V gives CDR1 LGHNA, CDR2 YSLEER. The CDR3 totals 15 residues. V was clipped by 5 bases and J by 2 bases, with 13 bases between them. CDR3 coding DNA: TGCGCCAGCAGCAAGGAACCACCGTGCAATCAGCCCCAGCATTTT. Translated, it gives CASSKEPPCNQPQHF.

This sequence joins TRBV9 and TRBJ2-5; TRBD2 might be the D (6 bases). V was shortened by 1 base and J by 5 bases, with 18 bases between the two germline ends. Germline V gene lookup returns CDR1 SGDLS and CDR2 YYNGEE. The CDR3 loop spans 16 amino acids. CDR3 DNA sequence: TGTGCCAGCAGCGTACAGGCGGGACCCTCATGGGAGACCCAGTACTTC. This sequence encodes CASSVQAGPSWETQYF. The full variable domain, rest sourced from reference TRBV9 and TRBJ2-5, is DSGVTQTPKHLITATGQRVTLRCSPRSGDLSVYWYQQSLDQGLQFLIQYYNGEERAKGNILERFSAQQFPDLHSELNLSSLELGDSALYFCASSVQAGPSWETQYFGPGTRLLVL.

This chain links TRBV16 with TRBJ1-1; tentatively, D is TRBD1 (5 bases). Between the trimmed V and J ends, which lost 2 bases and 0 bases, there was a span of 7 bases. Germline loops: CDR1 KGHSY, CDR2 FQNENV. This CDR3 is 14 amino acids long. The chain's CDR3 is CASSQDRMNTEAFF. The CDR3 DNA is TGTGCCAGCAGCCAAGACAGAATGAACACTGAAGCTTTCTTT.

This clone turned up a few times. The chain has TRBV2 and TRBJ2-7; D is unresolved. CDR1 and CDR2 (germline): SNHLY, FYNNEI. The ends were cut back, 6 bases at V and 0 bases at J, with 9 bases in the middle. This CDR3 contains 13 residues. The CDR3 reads CASSLGISYEQYF. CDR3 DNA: TGTGCCAGCAGCCTGGGGATCTCCTACGAGCAGTACTTC. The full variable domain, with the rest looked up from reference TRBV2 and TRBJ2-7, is EPEVTQTPSHQVTQMGQEVILRCVPISNHLYFYWYRQILGQKVEFLVSFYNNEISEKSEIFDDQFSVERPDGSNFTLKIRSTKLEDSAMYFCASSLGISYEQYFGPGTRLTVT.

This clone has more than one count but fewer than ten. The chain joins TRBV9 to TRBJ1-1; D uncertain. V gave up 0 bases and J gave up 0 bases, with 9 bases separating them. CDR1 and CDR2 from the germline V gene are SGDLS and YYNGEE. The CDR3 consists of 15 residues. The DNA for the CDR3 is TGTGCCAGCAGCGTAGATATGCATTTGAACACTGAAGCTTTCTTT. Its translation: CASSVDMHLNTEAFF.

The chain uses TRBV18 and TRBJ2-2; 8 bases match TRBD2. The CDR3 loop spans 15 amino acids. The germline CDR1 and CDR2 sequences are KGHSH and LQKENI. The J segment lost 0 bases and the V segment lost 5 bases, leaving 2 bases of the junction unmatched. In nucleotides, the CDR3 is TGTGCCAGCTCATCGGGACTAGCGAACACCGGGGAGCTGTTTTTT. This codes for CASSSGLANTGELFF.

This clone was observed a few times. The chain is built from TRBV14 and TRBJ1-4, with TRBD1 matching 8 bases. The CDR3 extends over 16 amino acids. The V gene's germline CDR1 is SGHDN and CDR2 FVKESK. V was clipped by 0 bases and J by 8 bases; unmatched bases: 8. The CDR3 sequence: CASSQDYRGSGEKLFF. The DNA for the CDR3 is TGTGCCAGCAGCCAAGATTACAGGGGGTCGGGAGAAAAACTGTTTTTT.

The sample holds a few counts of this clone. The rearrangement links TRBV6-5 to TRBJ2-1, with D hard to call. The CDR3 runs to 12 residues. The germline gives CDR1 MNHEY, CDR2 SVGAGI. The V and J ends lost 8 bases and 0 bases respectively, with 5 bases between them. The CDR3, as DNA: TGTGCCAGCGGGGTCTCCTACAATGAGCAGTTCTTC. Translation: CASGVSYNEQFF.

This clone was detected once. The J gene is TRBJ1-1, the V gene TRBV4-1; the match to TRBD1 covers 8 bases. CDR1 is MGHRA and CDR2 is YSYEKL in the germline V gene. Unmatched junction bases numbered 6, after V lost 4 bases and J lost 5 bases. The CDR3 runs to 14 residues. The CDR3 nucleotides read TGCGCCAGCAGCCTTACAGGGGGGCGGACTGAAGCTTTCTTT. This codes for CASSLTGGRTEAFF.

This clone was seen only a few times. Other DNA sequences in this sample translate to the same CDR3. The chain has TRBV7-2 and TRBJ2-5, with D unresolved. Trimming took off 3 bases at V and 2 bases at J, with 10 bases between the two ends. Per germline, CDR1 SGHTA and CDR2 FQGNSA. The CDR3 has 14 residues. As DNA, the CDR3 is TGTGCCAGCAGCTTGGTCTGGGGACAAGAGACCCAGTACTTC. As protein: CASSLVWGQETQYF.

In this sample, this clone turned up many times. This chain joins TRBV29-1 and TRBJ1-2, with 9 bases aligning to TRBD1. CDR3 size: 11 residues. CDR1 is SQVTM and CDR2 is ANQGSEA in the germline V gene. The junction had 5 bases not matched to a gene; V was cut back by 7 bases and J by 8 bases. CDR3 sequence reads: CSEGTGTGYTF. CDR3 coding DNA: TGCAGCGAGGGGACAGGGACCGGCTACACCTTC.

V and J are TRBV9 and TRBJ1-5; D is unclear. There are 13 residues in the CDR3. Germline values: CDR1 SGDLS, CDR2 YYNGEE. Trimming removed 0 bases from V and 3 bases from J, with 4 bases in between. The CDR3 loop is CASSVGDNQPQHF. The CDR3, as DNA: TGTGCCAGCAGCGTAGGAGACAATCAGCCCCAGCATTTT.